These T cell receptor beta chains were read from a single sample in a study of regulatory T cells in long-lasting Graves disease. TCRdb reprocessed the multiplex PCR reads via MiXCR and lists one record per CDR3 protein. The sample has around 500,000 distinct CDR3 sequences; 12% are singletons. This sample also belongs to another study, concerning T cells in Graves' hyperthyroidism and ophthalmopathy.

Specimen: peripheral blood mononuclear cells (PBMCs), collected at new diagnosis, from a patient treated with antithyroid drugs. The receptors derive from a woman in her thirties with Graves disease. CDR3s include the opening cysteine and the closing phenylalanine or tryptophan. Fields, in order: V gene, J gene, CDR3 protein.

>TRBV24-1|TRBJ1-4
CATSEGANEKLFF
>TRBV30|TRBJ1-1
CAWSVGRVTEAFF
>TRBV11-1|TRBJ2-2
CASSYRGRTGELFF
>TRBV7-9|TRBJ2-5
CASSPRGETQYF
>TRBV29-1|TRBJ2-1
CSVGRAGVRNEQFF
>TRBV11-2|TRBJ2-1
CASSRIGTSLFF
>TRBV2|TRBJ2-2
CASRPHPGAGELFF
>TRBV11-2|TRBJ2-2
CASSKGDFWSTGELFF
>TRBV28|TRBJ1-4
CASSLYGTQNEKLFF
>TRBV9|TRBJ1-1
CASSVFSGTMNTEASF
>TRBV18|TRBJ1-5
CASAGTGGNTNNQPQHF
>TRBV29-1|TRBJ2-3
CSVRPTSVRDTQYF
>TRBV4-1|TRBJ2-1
CASSQVPTSGMGHEQFF
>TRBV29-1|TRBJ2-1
CSVELGFSSYNEQFF
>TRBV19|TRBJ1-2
CASIGTVARSRYGYTF
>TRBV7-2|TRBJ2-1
CASSLVTSGIAVWINEQFF
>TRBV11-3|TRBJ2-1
CASSPAGLAGASEQFF
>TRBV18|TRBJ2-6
CASSAGSSGANVLTF
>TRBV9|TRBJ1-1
CASSAHRNTEAFF
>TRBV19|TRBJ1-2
CASTPTASPTYGYTF
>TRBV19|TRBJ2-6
CASRRVAGGANVLTF
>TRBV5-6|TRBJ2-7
CASSFLGSGTYEQYF